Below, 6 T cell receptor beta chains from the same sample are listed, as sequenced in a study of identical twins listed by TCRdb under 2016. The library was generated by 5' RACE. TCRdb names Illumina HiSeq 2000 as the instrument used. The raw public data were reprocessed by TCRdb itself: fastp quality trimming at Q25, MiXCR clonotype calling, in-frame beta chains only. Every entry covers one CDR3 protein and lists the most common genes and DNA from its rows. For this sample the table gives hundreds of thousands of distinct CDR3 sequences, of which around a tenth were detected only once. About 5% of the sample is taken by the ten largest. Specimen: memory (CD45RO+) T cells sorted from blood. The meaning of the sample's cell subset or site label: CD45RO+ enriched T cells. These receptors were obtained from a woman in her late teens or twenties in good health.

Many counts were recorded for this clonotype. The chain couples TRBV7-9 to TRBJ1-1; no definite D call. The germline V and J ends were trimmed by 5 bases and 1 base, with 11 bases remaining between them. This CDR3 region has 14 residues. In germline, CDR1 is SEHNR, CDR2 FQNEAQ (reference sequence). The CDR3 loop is CASSRGSSNTEAFF. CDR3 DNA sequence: TGTGCCAGCAGCCGGGGTTCTTCGAACACTGAAGCTTTCTTT.

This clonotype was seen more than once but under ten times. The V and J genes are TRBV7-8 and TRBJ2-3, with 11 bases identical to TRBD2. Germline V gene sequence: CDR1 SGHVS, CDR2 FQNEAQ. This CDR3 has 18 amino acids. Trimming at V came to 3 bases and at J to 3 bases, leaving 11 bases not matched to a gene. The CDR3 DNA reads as TGTGCCAGCAGCTTCAATCCCTATACTAGCGGGAGTACAGATACGCAGTATTTT. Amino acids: CASSFNPYTSGSTDTQYF.

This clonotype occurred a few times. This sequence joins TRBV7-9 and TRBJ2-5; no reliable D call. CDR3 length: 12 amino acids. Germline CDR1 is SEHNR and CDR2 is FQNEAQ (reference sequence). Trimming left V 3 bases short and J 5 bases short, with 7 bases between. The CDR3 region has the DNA TGTGCCAGCAGCTTGCTTTCGGAGACCCAGTACTTC. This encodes CASSLLSETQYF.

The CDR3 region is CASSFGTDTDTQYF. The CDR3, as DNA: TGTGCCAGCAGTTTCGGGACAGACACAGATACGCAGTATTTT. The rearrangement links TRBV6-5 to TRBJ2-3, with 7 bases aligning to TRBD1. Unmatched junction bases numbered 3, after V lost 4 bases and J lost 2 bases. Looked up from germline, CDR1 is MNHEY and CDR2 is SVGAGI. This CDR3 has 14 amino acids.

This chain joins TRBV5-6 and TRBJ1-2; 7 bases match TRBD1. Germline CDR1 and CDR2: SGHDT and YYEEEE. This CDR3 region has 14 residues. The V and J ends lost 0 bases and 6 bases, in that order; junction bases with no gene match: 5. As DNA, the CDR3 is TGTGCCAGCAGCTTGGTAGGGACAGCGAATGGCTACACCTTC. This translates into CASSLVGTANGYTF.

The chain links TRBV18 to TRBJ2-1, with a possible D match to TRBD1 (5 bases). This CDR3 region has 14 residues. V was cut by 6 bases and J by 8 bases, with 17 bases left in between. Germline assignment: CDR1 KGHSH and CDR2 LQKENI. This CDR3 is CASSSLSLGDEQFF. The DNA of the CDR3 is TGTGCCAGCTCCAGCCTAAGCCTAGGGGATGAGCAGTTCTTC.